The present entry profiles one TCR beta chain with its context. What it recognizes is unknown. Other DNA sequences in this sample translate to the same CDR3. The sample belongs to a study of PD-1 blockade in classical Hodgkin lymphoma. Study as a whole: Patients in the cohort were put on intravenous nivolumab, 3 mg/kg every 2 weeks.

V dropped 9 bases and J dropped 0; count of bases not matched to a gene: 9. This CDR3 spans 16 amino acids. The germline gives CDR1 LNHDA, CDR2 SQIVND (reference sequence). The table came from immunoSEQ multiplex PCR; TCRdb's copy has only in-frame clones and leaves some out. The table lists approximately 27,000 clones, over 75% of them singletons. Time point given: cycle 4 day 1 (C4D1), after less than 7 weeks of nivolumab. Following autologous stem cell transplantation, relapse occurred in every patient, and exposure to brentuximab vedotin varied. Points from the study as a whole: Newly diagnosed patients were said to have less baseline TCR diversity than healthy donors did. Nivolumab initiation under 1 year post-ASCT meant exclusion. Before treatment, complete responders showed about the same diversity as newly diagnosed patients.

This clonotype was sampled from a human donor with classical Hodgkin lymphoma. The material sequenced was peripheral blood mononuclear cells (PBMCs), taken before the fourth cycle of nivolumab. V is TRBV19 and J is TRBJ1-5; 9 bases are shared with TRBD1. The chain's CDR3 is CASTGGQGRSNQPQHF. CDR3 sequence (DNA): TGTGCCAGCACAGGGGGACAGGGCCGTAGCAATCAGCCCCAGCATTTT.